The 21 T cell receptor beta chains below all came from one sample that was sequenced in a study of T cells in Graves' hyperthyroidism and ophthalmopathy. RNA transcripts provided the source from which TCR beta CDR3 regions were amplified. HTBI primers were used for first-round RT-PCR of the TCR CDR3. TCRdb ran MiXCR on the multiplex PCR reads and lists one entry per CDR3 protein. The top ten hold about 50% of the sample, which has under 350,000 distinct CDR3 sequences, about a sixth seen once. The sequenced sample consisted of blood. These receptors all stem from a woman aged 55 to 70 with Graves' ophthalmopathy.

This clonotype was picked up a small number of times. The CDR3 DNA is TGTGCCAGCAGCTCTTGGCAGGGGGTCTACGAGCAGTACTTC. It translates to CASSSWQGVYEQYF. The chain joins TRBV5-6 to TRBJ2-7, with 7 bases matching TRBD1. Germline V gene sequence: CDR1 SGHDT, CDR2 YYEEEE. CDR3 length: 14 residues. V gave up 3 bases and J gave up 3 bases; unmatched junction bases: 6.

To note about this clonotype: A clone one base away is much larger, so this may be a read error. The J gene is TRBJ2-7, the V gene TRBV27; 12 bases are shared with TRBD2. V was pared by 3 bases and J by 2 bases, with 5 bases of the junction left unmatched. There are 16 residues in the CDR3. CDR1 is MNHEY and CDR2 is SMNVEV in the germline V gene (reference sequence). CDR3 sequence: CASSFQTSGGPYEQYF. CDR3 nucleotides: TGTGCCAGCAGTTTTCAGACTAGCGGGGGACCCTACGAGCAGTACTTC.

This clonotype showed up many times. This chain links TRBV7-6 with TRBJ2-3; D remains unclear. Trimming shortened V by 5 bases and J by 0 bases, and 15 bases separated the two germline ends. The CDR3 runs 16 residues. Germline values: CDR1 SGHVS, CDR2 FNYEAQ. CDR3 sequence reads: CASSKAAYLSTDTQYF. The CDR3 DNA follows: TGTGCCAGCAGCAAAGCCGCTTATCTGAGCACAGATACGCAGTATTTT.

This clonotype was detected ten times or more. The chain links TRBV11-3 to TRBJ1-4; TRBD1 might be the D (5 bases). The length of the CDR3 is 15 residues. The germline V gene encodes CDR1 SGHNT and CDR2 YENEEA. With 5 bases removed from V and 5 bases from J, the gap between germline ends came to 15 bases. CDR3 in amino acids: CASSRPRGLNEKLFF. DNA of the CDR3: TGTGCCAGCAGCCGGCCAAGGGGCCTGAATGAAAAACTGTTTTTT.

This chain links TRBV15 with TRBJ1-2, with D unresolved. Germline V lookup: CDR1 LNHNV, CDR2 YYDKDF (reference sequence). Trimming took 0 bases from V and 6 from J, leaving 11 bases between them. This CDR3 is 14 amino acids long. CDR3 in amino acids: CATSRDSATHGYTF. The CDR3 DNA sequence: TGTGCCACCAGCAGAGATTCGGCAACCCATGGCTACACCTTC. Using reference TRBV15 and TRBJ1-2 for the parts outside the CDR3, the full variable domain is DAMVIQNPRYQVTQFGKPVTLSCSQTLNHNVMYWYQQKSSQAPKLLFHYYDKDFNNEADTPDNFQSRRPNTSFCFLDIRSPGLGDTAMYLCATSRDSATHGYTFGSGTRLTVV.

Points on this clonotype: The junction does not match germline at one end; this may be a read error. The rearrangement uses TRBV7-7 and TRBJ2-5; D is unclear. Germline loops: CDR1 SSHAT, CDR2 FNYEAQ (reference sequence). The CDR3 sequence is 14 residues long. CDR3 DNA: TGTGCTAGCAGCTTAGGTTGGGCTCAAGAGACCCAGTACTTC. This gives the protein CASSLGWAQETQYF.

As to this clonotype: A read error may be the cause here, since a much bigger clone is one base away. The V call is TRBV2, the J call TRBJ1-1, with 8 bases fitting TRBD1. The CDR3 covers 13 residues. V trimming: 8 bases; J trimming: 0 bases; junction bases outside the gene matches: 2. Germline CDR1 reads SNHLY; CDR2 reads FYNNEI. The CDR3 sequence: CASSGQVNTEAFF. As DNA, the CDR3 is TGTGCCAGCTCGGGACAGGTGAACACTGAAGCTTTCTTT.

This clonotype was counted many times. The CDR3 DNA sequence: TGTGCCAGCAGTTACTTCGAGCAGTACTTC. This sequence encodes CASSYFEQYF. This sequence joins TRBV6-5 and TRBJ2-7; D gene ambiguous. Germline CDR1 is MNHEY and CDR2 is SVGAGI. This CDR3 is built from 10 residues. V was trimmed by 1 base and J by 6 bases, leaving 1 base between them.

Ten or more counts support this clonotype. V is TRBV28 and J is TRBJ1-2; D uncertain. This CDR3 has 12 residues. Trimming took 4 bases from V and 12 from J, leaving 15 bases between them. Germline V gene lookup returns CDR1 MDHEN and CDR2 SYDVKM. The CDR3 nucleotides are TGTGCCAGCAGTTCCCGTCCCACGGAGGACACCTTC. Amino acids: CASSSRPTEDTF.

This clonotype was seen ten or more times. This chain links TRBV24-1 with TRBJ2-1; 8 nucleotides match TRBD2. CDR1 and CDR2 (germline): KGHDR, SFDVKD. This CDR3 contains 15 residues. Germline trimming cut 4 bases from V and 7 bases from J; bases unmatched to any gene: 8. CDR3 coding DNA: TGTGCCACCAGTGAAAGCGGGAGAACGCGGAATGAGCAGTTCTTC. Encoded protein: CATSESGRTRNEQFF.

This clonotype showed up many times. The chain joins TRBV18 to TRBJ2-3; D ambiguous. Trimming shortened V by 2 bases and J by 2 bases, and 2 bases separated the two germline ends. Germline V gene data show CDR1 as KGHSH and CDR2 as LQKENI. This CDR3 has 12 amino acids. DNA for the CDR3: TGTGCCAGCTCACCAGCCACAGATACGCAGTATTTT. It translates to CASSPATDTQYF.

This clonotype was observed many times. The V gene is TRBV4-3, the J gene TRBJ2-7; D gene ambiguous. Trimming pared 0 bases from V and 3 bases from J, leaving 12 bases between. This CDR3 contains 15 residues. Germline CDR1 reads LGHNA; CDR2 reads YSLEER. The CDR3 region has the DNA TGCGCCAGCAGCCAAGATTGGGGTAAGGGCTACGAGCAGTACTTC. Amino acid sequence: CASSQDWGKGYEQYF.

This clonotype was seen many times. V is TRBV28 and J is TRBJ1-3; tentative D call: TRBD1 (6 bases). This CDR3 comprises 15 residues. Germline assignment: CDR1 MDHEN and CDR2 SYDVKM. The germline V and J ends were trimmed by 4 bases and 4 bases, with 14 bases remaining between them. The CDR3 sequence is CASSSPGVNGNTIYF. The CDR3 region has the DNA TGTGCCAGCAGTTCGCCAGGGGTTAACGGAAACACCATATATTTT.

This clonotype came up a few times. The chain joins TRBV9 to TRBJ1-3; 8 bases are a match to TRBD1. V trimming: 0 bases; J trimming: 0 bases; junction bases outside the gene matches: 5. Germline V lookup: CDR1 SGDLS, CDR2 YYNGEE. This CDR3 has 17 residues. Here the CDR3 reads CASSVEDRAFSGNTIYF. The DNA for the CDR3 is TGTGCCAGCAGCGTAGAGGACAGGGCTTTCTCTGGAAACACCATATATTTT.

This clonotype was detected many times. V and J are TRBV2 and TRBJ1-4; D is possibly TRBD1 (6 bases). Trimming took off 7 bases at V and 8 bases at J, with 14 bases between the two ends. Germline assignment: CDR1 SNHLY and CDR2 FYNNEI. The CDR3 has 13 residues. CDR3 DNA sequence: TGTGCCAGCATAGGGGGATTGGACGAAAAACTGTTTTTT. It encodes CASIGGLDEKLFF.

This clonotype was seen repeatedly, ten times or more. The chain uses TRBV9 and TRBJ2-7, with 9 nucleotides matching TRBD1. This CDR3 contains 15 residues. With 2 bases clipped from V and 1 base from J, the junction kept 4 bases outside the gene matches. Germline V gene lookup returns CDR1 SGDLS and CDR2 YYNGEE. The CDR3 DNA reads TGTGCCAGCAGCGTTGGACAGGGGCGTTCCTACGAGCAGTACTTC. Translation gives CASSVGQGRSYEQYF.

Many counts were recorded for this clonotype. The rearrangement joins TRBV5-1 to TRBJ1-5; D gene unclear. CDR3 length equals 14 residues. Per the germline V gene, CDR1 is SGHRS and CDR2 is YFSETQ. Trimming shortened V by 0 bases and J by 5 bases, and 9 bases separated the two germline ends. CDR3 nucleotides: TGCGCCAGCAGCTTGGATTCGCAGTATCAGCCCCAGCATTTT. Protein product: CASSLDSQYQPQHF.

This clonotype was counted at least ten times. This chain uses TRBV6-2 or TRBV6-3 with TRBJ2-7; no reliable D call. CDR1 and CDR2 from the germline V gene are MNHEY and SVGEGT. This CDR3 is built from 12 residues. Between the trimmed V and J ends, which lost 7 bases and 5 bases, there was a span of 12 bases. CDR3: CASTARRHEQYF. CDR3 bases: TGTGCCAGCACCGCTCGCCGACACGAGCAGTACTTC.

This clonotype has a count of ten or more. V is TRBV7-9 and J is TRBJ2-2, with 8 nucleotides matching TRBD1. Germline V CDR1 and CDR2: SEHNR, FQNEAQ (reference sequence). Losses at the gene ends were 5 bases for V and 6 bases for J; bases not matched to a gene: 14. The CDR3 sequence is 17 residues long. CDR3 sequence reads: CASSRGTGIQVSGELFF. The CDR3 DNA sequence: TGTGCCAGCAGCAGAGGGACAGGTATCCAGGTTTCCGGGGAGCTGTTTTTT. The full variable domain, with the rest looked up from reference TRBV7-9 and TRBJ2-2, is DTGVSQNPRHKITKRGQNVTFRCDPISEHNRLYWYRQTLGQGPEFLTYFQNEAQLEKSRLLSDRFSAERPKGSFSTLEIQRTEQGDSAMYLCASSRGTGIQVSGELFFGEGSRLTVL.

As DNA, the CDR3 is TGCAGTGCTAGCCCAGAGAGCTCTGGGGCCAACGTCCTGACTTTC. This gives the protein CSASPESSGANVLTF. V gene TRBV20-1 combines with J gene TRBJ2-6; D not resolved. Trimming pared 3 bases from V and 0 bases from J, leaving 9 bases between. The germline V gene has CDR1 DFQATT and CDR2 SNEGSKA (reference sequence). The CDR3 is 15 amino acids.

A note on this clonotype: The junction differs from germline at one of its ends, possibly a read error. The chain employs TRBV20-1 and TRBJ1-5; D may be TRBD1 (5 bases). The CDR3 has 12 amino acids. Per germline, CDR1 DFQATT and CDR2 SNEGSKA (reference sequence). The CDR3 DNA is TGTGGTGCCCGGGACAGCAATCAGCCCCAGCATTTT. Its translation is CGARDSNQPQHF.